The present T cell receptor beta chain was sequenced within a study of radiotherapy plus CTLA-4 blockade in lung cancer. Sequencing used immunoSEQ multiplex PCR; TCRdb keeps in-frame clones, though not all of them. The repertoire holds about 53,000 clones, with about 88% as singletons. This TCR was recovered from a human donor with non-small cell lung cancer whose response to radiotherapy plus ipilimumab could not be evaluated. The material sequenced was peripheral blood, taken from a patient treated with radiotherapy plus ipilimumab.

This CDR3 is CASSGPDRAIEAFF. The CDR3 DNA is TGTGCCAGTAGTGGGCCGGACAGGGCCATAGAAGCTTTCTTT. This chain connects TRBV19 to TRBJ1-1, with 8 bases identical to TRBD1. J was trimmed by 8 bases and V by 5 bases; bases with no gene match: 10. CDR1 and CDR2 from the germline V gene are LNHDA and SQIVND (reference sequence). The CDR3 is 14 amino acids.